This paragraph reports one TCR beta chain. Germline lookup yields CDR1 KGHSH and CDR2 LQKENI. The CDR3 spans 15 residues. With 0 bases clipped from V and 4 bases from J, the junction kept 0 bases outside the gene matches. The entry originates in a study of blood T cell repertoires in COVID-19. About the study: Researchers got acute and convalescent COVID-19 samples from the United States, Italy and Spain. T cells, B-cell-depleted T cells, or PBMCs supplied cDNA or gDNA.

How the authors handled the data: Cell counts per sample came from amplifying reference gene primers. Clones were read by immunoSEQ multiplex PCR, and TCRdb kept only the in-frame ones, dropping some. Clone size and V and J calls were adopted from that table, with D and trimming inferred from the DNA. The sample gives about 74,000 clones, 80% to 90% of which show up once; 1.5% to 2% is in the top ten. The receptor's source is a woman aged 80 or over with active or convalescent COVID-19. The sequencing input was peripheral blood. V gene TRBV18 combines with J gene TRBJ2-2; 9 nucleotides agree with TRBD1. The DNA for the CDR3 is TGTGCCAGCTCACCACCGGGACAGGGCACCGGGGAGCTGTTTTTT. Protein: CASSPPGQGTGELFF.